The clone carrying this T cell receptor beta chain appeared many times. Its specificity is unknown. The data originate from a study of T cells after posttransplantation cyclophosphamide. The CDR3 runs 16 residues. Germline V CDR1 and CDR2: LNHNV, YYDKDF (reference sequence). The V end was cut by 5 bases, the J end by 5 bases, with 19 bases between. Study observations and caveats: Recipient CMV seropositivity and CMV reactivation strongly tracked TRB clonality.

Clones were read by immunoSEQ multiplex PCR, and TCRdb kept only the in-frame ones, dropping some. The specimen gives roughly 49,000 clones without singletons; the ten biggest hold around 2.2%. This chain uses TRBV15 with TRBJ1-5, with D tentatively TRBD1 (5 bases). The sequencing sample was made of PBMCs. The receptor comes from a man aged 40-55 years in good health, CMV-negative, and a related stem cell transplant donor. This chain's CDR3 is CATSSPWGTTHQPQHF. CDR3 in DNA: TGTGCCACCAGCTCGCCGTGGGGGACTACACATCAGCCCCAGCATTTT.